This TCR beta chain appears in the sequencing data of a study of blood T cell repertoires in COVID-19. Germline values: CDR1 MDHEN, CDR2 SYDVKM. V lost 2 bases and J 4 bases, leaving 14 bases between the germline ends. The CDR3 contains 16 residues. Profiled with immunoSEQ multiplex PCR; TCRdb holds only in-frame clones, not every one. The data show 75,000 or so clones, roughly 87% seen once. The chain couples TRBV28 to TRBJ2-2; maybe TRBD1 (7 bases). This receptor was taken from an elderly woman with active or convalescent COVID-19. The specimen was peripheral blood. CDR3 nucleotide sequence: TGTGCCAGCAGTTTAGCCAGGGGGGCCCCCACCGGGGAGCTGTTTTTT. Encoded protein: CASSLARGAPTGELFF.